These 20 T cell receptor beta chains came from one sample sequenced in a study of blood T cell repertoires in COVID-19. This table comes from immunoSEQ multiplex PCR, and its TCRdb copy is limited to in-frame clones, with some not included. The sample holds 150,000 or so clones; approximately 86% are singletons and the top ten take under 4.5%. Input material: PBMCs or T cells enriched from blood (not recorded which). These receptors were obtained from a woman aged 40 to 50 who had been exposed to COVID-19.

The CDR3 DNA reads as TGTGCCATCAGACCAGGGACAGGCTATGGCTACACCTTC. Translated: CAIRPGTGYGYTF. This chain joins TRBV10-3 and TRBJ1-2; 8 bases line up with TRBD1. The V and J ends lost 6 bases and 4 bases, in that order; junction bases with no gene match: 4. The CDR3 has 13 amino acids. Germline V gene data show CDR1 as ENHRY and CDR2 as SYGVKD.

The rearrangement joins TRBV25-1 to TRBJ2-7; TRBD2 matches at 8 bases. In germline, CDR1 is MGHDK, CDR2 SYGVNS. The CDR3 totals 14 residues. V lost 4 bases and J lost 3; bases outside the gene matches: 5. As DNA, the CDR3 is TGTGCCAGCAGTGCGGGGGGGAATCACTACGAGCAGTACTTC. It is translated as CASSAGGNHYEQYF.

The chain couples TRBV7-3 to TRBJ2-3; D is perhaps TRBD2 (6 bases). Germline loops: CDR1 SGHTA, CDR2 FQGTGA. The CDR3 extends over 17 amino acids. V was pared by 2 bases and J by 4 bases, with 19 bases between. The CDR3 here is CASSLRGGATESDTQYF. In DNA form, the CDR3 reads TGTGCCAGCAGCTTACGAGGAGGGGCCACTGAGTCAGATACGCAGTATTTT. The full variable domain, in which reference TRBV7-3 and TRBJ2-3 provide the parts outside the CDR3, is GAGVSQTPSNKVTEKGKYVELRCDPISGHTALYWYRQSLGQGPEFLIYFQGTGAADDSGLPNDRFFAVRPEGSVSTLKIQRTERGDSAVYLCASSLRGGATESDTQYFGPGTRLTVL.

The V call is TRBV9, the J call TRBJ2-3; 10 bases match TRBD2. V was pared by 4 bases and J by 0 bases, with 2 bases of the junction left unmatched. The CDR3 length is 15 residues. Germline loops: CDR1 SGDLS, CDR2 YYNGEE. CDR3 region: CASSSGLASTDTQYF. In DNA form, the CDR3 reads TGTGCCAGCAGCTCGGGACTAGCGAGCACAGATACGCAGTATTTT.

This clone was seen a handful of times. The rearrangement uses TRBV6-5 and TRBJ2-1, with TRBD1 matching over 7 bases. The germline V gene encodes CDR1 MNHEY and CDR2 SVGAGI. This CDR3 region has 12 residues. V dropped 7 bases and J dropped 4; count of bases not matched to a gene: 1. The CDR3 region has the DNA TGTGCCAGCAAGACAGGGTACAATGAGCAGTTCTTC. This gives the protein CASKTGYNEQFF.

The chain couples TRBV12-5 to TRBJ2-1; TRBD2 matches at 8 bases. This CDR3 is built from 16 residues. J was trimmed by 7 bases and V by 4 bases; bases with no gene match: 12. Germline lookup yields CDR1 LGHNT and CDR2 FRNRAP. The CDR3, as DNA: TGTGCTAGTGGTTGGTGGAAGTTAGCGGGAAATAATGAGCAGTTCTTC. Translated, it gives CASGWWKLAGNNEQFF.

The rearrangement joins TRBV10-3 to TRBJ2-2; tentatively, D is TRBD1 (6 bases). Germline lookup yields CDR1 ENHRY and CDR2 SYGVKD. CDR3 length: 14 residues. V dropped 1 base and J dropped 5 bases, with 8 bases sitting between them. The CDR3 reads CAISELTGTGELFF. The CDR3 DNA reads as TGTGCCATCAGTGAGTTGACAGGAACCGGGGAGCTGTTTTTT.

The V gene is TRBV5-4, the J gene TRBJ2-2; tentative D call: TRBD2 (5 bases). The length of the CDR3 is 14 residues. V was cut by 3 bases and J by 1 base, with 7 bases left in between. Germline CDR1 SGHNT, CDR2 YYREEE (reference sequence). Here the CDR3 DNA reads TGTGCCAGCAGCTGGAGCGGGAACACCGGGGAGCTGTTTTTT. This gives the protein CASSWSGNTGELFF.

The chain uses TRBV27 and TRBJ1-1, with a tentative D call TRBD1 (5 bases). Trimming left V 5 bases short and J 0 bases short, with 7 bases between. This CDR3 has 13 amino acids. From germline, CDR1 is MNHEY and CDR2 SMNVEV (reference sequence). CDR3 protein: CASSRQMNTEAFF. The CDR3 nucleotides read TGTGCCAGCAGTAGACAGATGAACACTGAAGCTTTCTTT.

The chain combines TRBV18 with TRBJ1-1, with D unresolved. Germline assignment: CDR1 KGHSH and CDR2 LQKENI. CDR3 length: 14 amino acids. The V gene lost 3 bases and the J gene lost 6 bases, with 14 bases spanning the gap. The CDR3 bases are TGTGCCAGCTCACCCAACCGGGGTGGGCCTGAAGCTTTCTTT. Protein product: CASSPNRGGPEAFF.

The chain joins TRBV5-1 to TRBJ2-7; perhaps TRBD2 as D (6 bases). The V end lost 4 bases, the J end lost 2 bases, and 16 bases lay between the germline ends. The CDR3 totals 15 residues. The germline V gene has CDR1 SGHRS and CDR2 YFSETQ. For the CDR3, the DNA is TGCGCCAGCAGCCGGAGTGGGGGGAAGCCCTACGAGCAGTACTTC. This translates into CASSRSGGKPYEQYF.

The V and J genes are TRBV18 and TRBJ1-1; a weak D match, TRBD1 (6 bases). The germline V gene has CDR1 KGHSH and CDR2 LQKENI. The CDR3 length is 14 residues. Trimming took off 3 bases at V and 6 bases at J, with 14 bases between the two ends. CDR3 DNA sequence: TGTGCCAGCTCACCTAGACAGGATATCGCTGAAGCTTTCTTT. Amino acids: CASSPRQDIAEAFF.

The CDR3 region has the DNA TGTGCCAGTTCCGGACCGGGACAGACTCTTTTCGACTATGGCTACACCTTC. This encodes CASSGPGQTLFDYGYTF. The chain joins TRBV28 to TRBJ1-2; TRBD1 aligns across 7 bases. Germline V gene lookup returns CDR1 MDHEN and CDR2 SYDVKM. V trimming: 9 bases; J trimming: 3 bases; junction bases outside the gene matches: 19. The CDR3 covers 17 residues.

CDR3 coding DNA: TGTGCCAGCAGTGACCAAGGGACTAGCGGGGGCGATGAGCAGTTCTTC. This gives the protein CASSDQGTSGGDEQFF. The genes are TRBV6-4 and TRBJ2-1; 14 positions agree with TRBD2. The V and J ends lost 2 bases and 8 bases, in that order; junction bases with no gene match: 5. The CDR3 length is 16 residues. In germline, CDR1 is MRHNA, CDR2 SNTAGT.

The chain is built from TRBV25-1 and TRBJ2-1, with TRBD1 matching over 10 bases. V shed 2 bases, J shed 10 bases, and the junction held 8 bases outside the gene matches. Per germline, CDR1 MGHDK and CDR2 SYGVNS. The CDR3 spans 15 residues. The CDR3 nucleotides read TGTGCCAGCAGTGAAACGGGACAGGGGACAAAGGAGCAGTTCTTC. Translated: CASSETGQGTKEQFF.

The chain joins TRBV10-3 to TRBJ2-7; TRBD2 matches at 11 bases. With 4 bases clipped from V and 6 bases from J, the junction kept 8 bases outside the gene matches. The CDR3 runs 15 residues. The germline V gene encodes CDR1 ENHRY and CDR2 SYGVKD. This chain's CDR3 is CAISVGSGGAVEQYF. The CDR3 DNA is TGTGCCATCAGTGTTGGTAGCGGGGGGGCGGTCGAGCAGTACTTC.

The V call is TRBV5-5, the J call TRBJ2-7; D unresolved. The CDR3 is made up of 14 amino acids. CDR1 SGHKS and CDR2 YYEKEE come from the germline V gene (reference sequence). The germline V and J ends were trimmed by 0 bases and 0 bases, with 7 bases remaining between them. In nucleotides, the CDR3 is TGTGCCAGCAGCTTGGTTGCAGACTCCTACGAGCAGTACTTC. It translates to CASSLVADSYEQYF.

This CDR3 is CASRFSGLNYGYTF. In nucleotides, the CDR3 is TGTGCCAGCAGGTTCTCTGGCCTTAACTATGGCTACACCTTC. The chain recombines TRBV28 with TRBJ1-2; D gene unclear. V lost 6 bases, J lost 1 base, and 12 bases lay in between. Germline V gene sequence: CDR1 MDHEN, CDR2 SYDVKM. This CDR3 region has 14 residues.

The J gene is TRBJ2-1, the V gene TRBV28, with 7 positions matching TRBD2. V gave up 9 bases and J gave up 7 bases; unmatched junction bases: 12. The CDR3 is made up of 14 amino acids. Germline V gives CDR1 MDHEN, CDR2 SYDVKM. CDR3 loop: CASNGGASGNEQFF. The CDR3 DNA follows: TGTGCCAGTAACGGAGGGGCTAGCGGAAATGAGCAGTTCTTC. The whole variable domain, filled in from reference TRBV28 and TRBJ2-1, reads DVKVTQSSRYLVKRTGEKVFLECVQDMDHENMFWYRQDPGLGLRLIYFSYDVKMKEKGDIPEGYSVSREKKERFSLILESASTNQTSMYLCASNGGASGNEQFFGPGTRLTVL.

This chain joins TRBV9 and TRBJ2-3; TRBD2 matches at 8 bases. The CDR3 runs 16 residues. Germline trimming cut 2 bases from V and 0 bases from J; bases unmatched to any gene: 5. Germline V gives CDR1 SGDLS, CDR2 YYNGEE. CDR3 nucleotide sequence: TGTGCCAGCAGCGTGACTAGCGCGACTAGCACAGATACGCAGTATTTT. It is translated as CASSVTSATSTDTQYF.